This T cell receptor beta chain was sequenced during a study of cytomegalovirus exposure and HLA in healthy donors. Study-wide background: The roughly 130 validation repertoires used the same platform as the roughly 620 first-cohort repertoires, a later analysis reported.

Broader study findings: Listed as cytomegalovirus-associated were around 160 TCR beta chains. Under in vitro conditions, three CMV-associated chains were confirmed as specific for CMV antigens.

Among the roughly 120 subjects of the validation cohort, separate from the roughly 670-subject first cohort, were the donors. Assay: immunoSEQ multiplex PCR; the TCRdb copy retains only in-frame clones and omits some. The data hold about 130,000 clones, with 88% observed a single time. Comment on this clone: Its target is unknown.

Input material: PBMCs. The TCR sequence derives from a man aged 25 to 40 in good health and CMV-seronegative.

CDR3 residues: CASSWGLAGAGELFF. The CDR3 DNA sequence: TGCGCCAGCAGCTGGGGACTAGCGGGAGCCGGGGAGCTGTTTTTT. V gene TRBV5-1 combines with J gene TRBJ2-2; 14 bases fit TRBD2. The CDR3 is 15 residues long. Germline CDR1 SGHRS, CDR2 YFSETQ. V gave up 3 bases and J gave up 6 bases; unmatched junction bases: 1.